The entry below describes one T cell receptor beta chain. The target antigen is unknown. Only in-frame clones appear in the TCRdb table, and some are missing; sequencing was by immunoSEQ multiplex PCR. The table records about 40,000 clones, roughly 81% of them present only once. Germline V gives CDR1 MNHNY, CDR2 SVGAGI (reference sequence). This CDR3 has 14 amino acids. Trimming removed 2 bases from V and 6 bases from J, with 11 bases in between. This sample stems from a study of OX40 agonist ivuxolimab in advanced cancers. Overall study findings and caveats: Not determined was the antigen specificity of the expanded peripheral T cells.

Blood draws occurred at baseline, cycle 4 day 1, and cycle 7 day 1. This sequence originates from an adult with an advanced solid tumor such as melanoma, head and neck, liver or kidney cancer. The input for sequencing was CD4+ or CD8+ T cells sorted from blood, taken in a trial of the OX40 agonist ivuxolimab. This chain connects TRBV6-6 to TRBJ1-5, with D tentatively TRBD1 (5 bases). CDR3 DNA: TGTGCCAGCAGTTACCAGGGCGGGGGTCAGCCCCAGCATTTT. Translating it yields CASSYQGGGQPQHF.